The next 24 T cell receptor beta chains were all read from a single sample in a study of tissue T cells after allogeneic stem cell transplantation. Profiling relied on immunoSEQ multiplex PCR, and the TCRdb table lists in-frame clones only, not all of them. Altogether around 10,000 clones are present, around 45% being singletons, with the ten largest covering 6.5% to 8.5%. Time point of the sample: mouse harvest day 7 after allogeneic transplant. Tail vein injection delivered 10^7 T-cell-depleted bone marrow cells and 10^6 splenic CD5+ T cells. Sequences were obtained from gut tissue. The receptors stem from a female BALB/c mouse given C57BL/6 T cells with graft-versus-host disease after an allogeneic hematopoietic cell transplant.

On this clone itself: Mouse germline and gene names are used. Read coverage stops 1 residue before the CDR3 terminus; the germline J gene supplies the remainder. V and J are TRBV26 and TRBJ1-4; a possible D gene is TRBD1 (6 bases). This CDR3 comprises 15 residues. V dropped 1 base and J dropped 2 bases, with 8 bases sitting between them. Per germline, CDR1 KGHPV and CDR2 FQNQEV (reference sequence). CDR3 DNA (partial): TGTGCCAGCAGTCTGTTCACAGGGTCCAACGAAAGATTATTT. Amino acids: CASSLFTGSNERLF. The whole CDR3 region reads CASSLFTGSNERLFF.

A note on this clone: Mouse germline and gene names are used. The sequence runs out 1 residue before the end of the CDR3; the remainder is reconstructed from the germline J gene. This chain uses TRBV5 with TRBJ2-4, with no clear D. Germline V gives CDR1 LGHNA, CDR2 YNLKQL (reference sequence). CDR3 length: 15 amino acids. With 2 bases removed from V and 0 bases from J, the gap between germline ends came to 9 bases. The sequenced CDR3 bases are TGTGCCAGCAGCCAATCCTGGCTTAGTCAAAACACCTTGTAC. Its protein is CASSQSWLSQNTLY. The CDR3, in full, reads CASSQSWLSQNTLYF.

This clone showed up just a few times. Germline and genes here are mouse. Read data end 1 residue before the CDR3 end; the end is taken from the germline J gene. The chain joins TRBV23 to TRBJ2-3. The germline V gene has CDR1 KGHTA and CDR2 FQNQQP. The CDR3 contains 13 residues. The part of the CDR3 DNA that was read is TGCTCCAGCAGTCAAGGGACTGCAGAAACGCTGTAT. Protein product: CSSSQGTAETLY. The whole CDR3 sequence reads CSSSQGTAETLYF. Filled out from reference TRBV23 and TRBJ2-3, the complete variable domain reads DAAVTQKPRYLIKMKGQEAEMKCIPEKGHTAVFWYQQKQSKELKFLIYFQNQQPLDQIDMVKERFSAVCPSSSLCSLGIRTCEAEDSALYLCSSSQGTAETLYFGSGTRLTVL.

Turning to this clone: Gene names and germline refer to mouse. CDR3 loop: CASSFRTGGYEQYF. Partial CDR3 DNA: TGTGCCAGCAGCTTTAGGACTGGGGGTTATGAACAGTAC. The chain carries TRBV3 and TRBJ2-7, with 10 bases matching TRBD2. The read finishes 1 residue shy of the CDR3 end, and the germline J gene is used to complete it. The junction had 3 bases not matched to a gene; V was cut back by 3 bases and J by 4 bases. The CDR3 covers 14 residues. Germline loops: CDR1 SNHLY, CDR2 FYNGKV (reference sequence).

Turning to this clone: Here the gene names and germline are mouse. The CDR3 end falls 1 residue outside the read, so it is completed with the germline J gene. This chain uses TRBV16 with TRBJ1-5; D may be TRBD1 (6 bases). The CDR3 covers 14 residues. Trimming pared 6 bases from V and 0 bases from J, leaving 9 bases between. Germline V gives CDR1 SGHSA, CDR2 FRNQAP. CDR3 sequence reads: CASRGTNNNQAPLF. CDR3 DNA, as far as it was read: TGTGCAAGCAGAGGGACAAATAACAACCAGGCTCCGCTT.

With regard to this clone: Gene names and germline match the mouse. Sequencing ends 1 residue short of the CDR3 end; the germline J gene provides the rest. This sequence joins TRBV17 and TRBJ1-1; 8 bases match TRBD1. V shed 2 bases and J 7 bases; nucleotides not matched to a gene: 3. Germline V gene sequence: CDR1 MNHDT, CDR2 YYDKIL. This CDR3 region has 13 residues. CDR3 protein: CASSRSDRVEVFF. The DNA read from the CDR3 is TGTGCTAGCAGTAGATCGGACAGGGTAGAAGTCTTC.

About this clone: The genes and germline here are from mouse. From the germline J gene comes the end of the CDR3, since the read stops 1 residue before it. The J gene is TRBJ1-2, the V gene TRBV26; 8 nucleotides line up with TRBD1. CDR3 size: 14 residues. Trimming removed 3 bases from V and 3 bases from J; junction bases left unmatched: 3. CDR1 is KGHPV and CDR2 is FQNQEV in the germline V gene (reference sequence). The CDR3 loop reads CASSLTGGDSDYTF. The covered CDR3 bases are TGTGCCAGCAGTCTCACAGGGGGGGACTCCGACTACACC.

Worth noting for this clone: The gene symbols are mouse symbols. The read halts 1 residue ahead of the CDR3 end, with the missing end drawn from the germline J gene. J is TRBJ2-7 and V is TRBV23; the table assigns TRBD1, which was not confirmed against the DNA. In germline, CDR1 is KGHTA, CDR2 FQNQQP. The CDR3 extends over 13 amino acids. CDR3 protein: CSSSQSAGYEQYF. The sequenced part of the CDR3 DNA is TGCTCCAGCAGTCAATCGGCAGGGTATGAACAGTAC. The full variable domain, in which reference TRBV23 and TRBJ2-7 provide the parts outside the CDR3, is DAAVTQKPRYLIKMKGQEAEMKCIPEKGHTAVFWYQQKQSKELKFLIYFQNQQPLDQIDMVKERFSAVCPSSSLCSLGIRTCEAEDSALYLCSSSQSAGYEQYFGPGTRLTVL.

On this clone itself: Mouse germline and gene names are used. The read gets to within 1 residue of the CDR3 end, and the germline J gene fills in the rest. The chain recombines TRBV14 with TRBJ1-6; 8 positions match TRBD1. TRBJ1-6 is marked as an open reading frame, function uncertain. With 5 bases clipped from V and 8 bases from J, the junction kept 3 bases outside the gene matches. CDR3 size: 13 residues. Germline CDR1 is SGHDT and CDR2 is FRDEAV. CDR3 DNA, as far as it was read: TGTGCCAGCAGCCTGACAGGGGATTCGCCCCTCTAC. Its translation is CASSLTGDSPLY. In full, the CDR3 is CASSLTGDSPLYF.

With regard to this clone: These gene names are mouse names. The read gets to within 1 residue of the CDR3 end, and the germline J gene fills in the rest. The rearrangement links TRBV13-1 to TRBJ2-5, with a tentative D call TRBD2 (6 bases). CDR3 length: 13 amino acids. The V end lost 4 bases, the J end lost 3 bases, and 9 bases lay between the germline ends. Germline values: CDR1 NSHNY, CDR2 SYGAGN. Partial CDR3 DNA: TGTGCCAGCAGTCGATGGGGGCAAGACACCCAGTAC. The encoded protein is CASSRWGQDTQY. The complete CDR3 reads CASSRWGQDTQYF.

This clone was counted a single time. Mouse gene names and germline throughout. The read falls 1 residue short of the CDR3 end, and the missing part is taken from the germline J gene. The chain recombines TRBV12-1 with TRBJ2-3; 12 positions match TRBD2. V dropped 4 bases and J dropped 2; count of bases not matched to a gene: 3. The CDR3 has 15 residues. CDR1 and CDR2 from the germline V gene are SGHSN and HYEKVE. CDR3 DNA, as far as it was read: TGTGCCAGCTCCCGGGACTGGGGGGCTGCAGAAACGCTGTAT. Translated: CASSRDWGAAETLY. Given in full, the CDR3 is CASSRDWGAAETLYF.

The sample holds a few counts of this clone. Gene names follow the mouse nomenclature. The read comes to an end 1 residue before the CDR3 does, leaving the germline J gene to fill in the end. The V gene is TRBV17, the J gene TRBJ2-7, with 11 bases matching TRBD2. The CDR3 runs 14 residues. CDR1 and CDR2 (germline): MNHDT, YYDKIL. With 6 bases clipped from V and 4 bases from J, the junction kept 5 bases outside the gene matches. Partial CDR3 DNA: TGTGCTAGCAGCAGACTGGGGGGGGCGTATGAACAGTAC. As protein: CASSRLGGAYEQY. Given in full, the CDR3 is CASSRLGGAYEQYF.

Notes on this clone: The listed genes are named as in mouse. Incomplete CDR3 DNA: TGTGCCAGCAGTGAACCCGGGACTGGGGGGTTTGAACAGTAC. Translated: CASSEPGTGGFEQY. From start to end, the CDR3 is CASSEPGTGGFEQYF. V is TRBV13-1 and J is TRBJ2-7; 12 nucleotides align to TRBD2. The read falls 1 residue short of the CDR3 end, and the missing part is taken from the germline J gene. CDR1 and CDR2 from the germline V gene are NSHNY and SYGAGN. J was trimmed by 6 bases and V by 2 bases; bases with no gene match: 6. The CDR3 extends over 15 amino acids.

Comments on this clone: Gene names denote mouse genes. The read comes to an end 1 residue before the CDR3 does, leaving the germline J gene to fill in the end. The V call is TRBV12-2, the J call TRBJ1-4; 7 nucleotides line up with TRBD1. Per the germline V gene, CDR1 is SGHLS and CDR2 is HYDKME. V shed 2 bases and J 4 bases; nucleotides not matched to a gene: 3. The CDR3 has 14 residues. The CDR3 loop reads CASSHGTDNERLFF. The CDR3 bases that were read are TGTGCCAGCTCTCATGGGACAGACAACGAAAGATTATTT.

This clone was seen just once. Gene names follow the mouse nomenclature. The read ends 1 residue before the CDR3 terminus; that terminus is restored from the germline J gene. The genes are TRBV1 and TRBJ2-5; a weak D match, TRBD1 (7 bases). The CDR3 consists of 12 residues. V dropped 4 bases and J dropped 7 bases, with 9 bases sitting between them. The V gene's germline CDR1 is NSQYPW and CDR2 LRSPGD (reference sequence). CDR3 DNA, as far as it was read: TGCACCTGCAGTGGAGGGGGCCACACCCAGTAC. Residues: CTCSGGGHTQY. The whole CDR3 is CTCSGGGHTQYF.

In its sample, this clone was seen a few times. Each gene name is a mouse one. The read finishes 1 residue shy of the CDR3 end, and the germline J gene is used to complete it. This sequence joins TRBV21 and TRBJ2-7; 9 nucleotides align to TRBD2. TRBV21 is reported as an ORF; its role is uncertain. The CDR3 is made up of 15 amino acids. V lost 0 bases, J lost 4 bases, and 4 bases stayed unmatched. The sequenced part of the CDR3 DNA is TGTGCTAGCAGTCAATCGCGACTGGGGGTTTATGAACAGTAC. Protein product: CASSQSRLGVYEQY. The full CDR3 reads CASSQSRLGVYEQYF.

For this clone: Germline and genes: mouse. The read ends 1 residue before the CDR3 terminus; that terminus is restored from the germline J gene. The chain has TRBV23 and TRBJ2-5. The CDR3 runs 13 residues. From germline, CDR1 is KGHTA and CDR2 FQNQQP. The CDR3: CSSSQANQDTQYF. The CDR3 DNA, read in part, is TGCTCCAGCAGTCAAGCTAACCAAGACACCCAGTAC.

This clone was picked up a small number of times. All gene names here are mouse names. CDR3 in amino acids: CASSPRINQDTQYF. CDR3 DNA, as far as it was read: TGTGCCAGCAGTCCCCGCATTAACCAAGACACCCAGTAC. J is TRBJ2-5 and V is TRBV13-3; D is unclear. The read stops 1 residue short of the end of the CDR3; the missing end is completed from the germline J gene. Between the trimmed V and J ends, which lost 4 bases and 0 bases, there was a span of 9 bases. The CDR3 contains 14 residues. CDR1 NNHDY and CDR2 SYVADS come from the germline V gene.

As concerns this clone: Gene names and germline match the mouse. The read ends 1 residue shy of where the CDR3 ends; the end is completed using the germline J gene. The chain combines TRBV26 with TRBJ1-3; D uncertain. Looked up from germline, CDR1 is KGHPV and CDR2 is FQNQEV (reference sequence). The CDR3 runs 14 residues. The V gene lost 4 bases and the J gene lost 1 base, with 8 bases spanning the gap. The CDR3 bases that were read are TGTGCCAGCAGTCCCCGAACATCTGGAAATACGCTCTAT. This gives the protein CASSPRTSGNTLY. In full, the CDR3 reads CASSPRTSGNTLYF. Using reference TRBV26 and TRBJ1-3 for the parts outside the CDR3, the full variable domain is NSKVIQTPRYLVKGQGQKAKMRCIPEKGHPVVFWYQQNKNNEFKFLINFQNQEVLQQIDMTEKRFSAECPSNSPCSLEIQSSEAGDSALYLCASSPRTSGNTLYFGEGSRLIVV.

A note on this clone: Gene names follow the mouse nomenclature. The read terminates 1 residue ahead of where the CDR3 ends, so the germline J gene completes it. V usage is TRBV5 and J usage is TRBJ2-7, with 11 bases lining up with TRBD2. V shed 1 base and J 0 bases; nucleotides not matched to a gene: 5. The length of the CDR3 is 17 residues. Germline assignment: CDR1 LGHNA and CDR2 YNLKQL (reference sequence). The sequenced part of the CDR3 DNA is TGTGCCAGCAGCCAAGCCTGGACTGGGGGGAGCTCCTATGAACAGTAC. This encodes CASSQAWTGGSSYEQY. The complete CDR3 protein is CASSQAWTGGSSYEQYF.

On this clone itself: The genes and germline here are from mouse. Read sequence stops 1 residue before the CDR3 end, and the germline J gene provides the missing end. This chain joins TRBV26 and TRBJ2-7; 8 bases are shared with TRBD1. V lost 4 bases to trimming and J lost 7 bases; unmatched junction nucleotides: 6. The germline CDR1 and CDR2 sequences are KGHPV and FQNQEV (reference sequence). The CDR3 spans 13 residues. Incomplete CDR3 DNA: TGTGCCAGCAGTCGAGACAGGGGAGGGGAACAGTAC. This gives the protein CASSRDRGGEQY. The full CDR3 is CASSRDRGGEQYF.

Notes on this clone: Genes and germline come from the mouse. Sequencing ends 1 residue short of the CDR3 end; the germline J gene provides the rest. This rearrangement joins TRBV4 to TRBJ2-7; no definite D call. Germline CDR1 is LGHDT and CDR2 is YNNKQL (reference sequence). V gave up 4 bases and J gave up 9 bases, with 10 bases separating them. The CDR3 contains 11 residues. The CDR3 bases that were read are TGTGCCAGCAGCTTTGGCCGGGGACAGTAC. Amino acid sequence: CASSFGRGQY. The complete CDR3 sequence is CASSFGRGQYF.

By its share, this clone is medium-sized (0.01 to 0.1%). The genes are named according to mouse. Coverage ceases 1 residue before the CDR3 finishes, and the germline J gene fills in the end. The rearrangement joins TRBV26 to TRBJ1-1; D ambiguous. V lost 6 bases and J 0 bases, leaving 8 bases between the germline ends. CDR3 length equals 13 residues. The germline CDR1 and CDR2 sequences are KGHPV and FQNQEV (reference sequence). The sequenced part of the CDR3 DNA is TGTGCCAGCAGCCCGACACCAAACACAGAAGTCTTC. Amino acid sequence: CASSPTPNTEVF. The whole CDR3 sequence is CASSPTPNTEVFF.

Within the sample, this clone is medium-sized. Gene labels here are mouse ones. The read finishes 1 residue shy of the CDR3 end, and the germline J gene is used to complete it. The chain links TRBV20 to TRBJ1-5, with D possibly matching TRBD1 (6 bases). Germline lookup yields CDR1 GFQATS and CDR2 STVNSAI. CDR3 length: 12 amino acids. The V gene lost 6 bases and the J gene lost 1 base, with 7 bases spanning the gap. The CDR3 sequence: CGAGTNNQAPLF. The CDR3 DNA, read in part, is TGTGGTGCCGGGACAAACAACCAGGCTCCGCTT.